The 30 T cell receptor beta chains below come from one sample, sequenced in a study of Ad26.COV2.S vaccination and SARS-CoV-2 variants (dated by TCRdb to 2020 to 2023). Library prep was done by the immunoSEQ multiplex PCR assay. TCRdb's version of the immuneACCESS table is confined to in-frame rearrangements and falls short of the full clone set. An unresolved V gene accounts for under half of the shortfall where checked; the remainder is of unknown origin. This sample gives about 460,000 clones in total; 80% to 90% of them show up just once. The top ten constitute approximately 1.7% of the sample. The treatment or condition label for this specimen denotes: over 15 received Ad26.COV2.S at low or high dose, single or two shots; about 5 received placebo; per-sample allocation not given. Repertoires of vaccine and placebo recipients were sequenced from samples taken on day 63 after the first injection.

The sequencing here drew on peripheral blood, taken in a trial of Ad26.COV2.S vaccine versus placebo. The receptors derive from a person aged 18 to 65 who received the Ad26.COV2.S COVID-19 vaccine or a placebo.

This clone was observed a single time. The V gene is TRBV7-2, the J gene TRBJ2-5, with TRBD2 identical over 7 bases. Germline CDR1 reads SGHTA; CDR2 reads FQGNSA. V lost 5 bases, J lost 5 bases, and 8 bases stayed unmatched. This CDR3 contains 14 residues. The CDR3 DNA reads as TGTGCCAGCAGCCCAGGGTGGGGAGGGGAGACCCAGTACTTC. Its protein is CASSPGWGGETQYF.

The chain combines TRBV27 with TRBJ2-1; TRBD2 matches 10 bases. The CDR3 is made up of 15 amino acids. The germline gives CDR1 MNHEY, CDR2 SMNVEV (reference sequence). The V gene end was trimmed by 2 bases and the J gene end by 10 bases; junction bases not matched to a gene: 8. The CDR3 region is CASSLGLAGVHEQFF. The CDR3 DNA reads as TGTGCCAGCAGTTTAGGTCTAGCGGGAGTTCACGAGCAGTTCTTC.

The chain couples TRBV5-1 to TRBJ2-3, with 10 positions matching TRBD1. The CDR3 spans 17 residues. The trim removed 1 base at V and 4 bases at J, leaving 9 bases unmatched. Germline V gives CDR1 SGHRS, CDR2 YFSETQ. Here the CDR3 reads CASSLLPGQGTPDTQYF. CDR3 bases: TGCGCCAGCAGCTTGCTCCCGGGACAGGGGACTCCAGATACGCAGTATTTT.

This chain joins TRBV14 and TRBJ2-5; 11 nucleotides line up with TRBD2. Germline CDR1 SGHDN, CDR2 FVKESK. Germline trimming cut 4 bases from V and 1 base from J; bases unmatched to any gene: 11. The CDR3 extends over 18 amino acids. The CDR3 here is CASSRLLAGASPQETQYF. CDR3 DNA sequence: TGTGCCAGCAGCCGACTACTAGCGGGAGCTTCCCCCCAAGAGACCCAGTACTTC.

The J gene is TRBJ1-4, the V gene TRBV27; D may be TRBD1 (5 bases). Germline V gene sequence: CDR1 MNHEY, CDR2 SMNVEV (reference sequence). The germline V and J ends were trimmed by 4 bases and 4 bases, with 13 bases remaining between them. The CDR3 contains 15 residues. In DNA form, the CDR3 reads TGTGCCAGCAGTTCCGGGGCCCTAATTAATGAAAAACTGTTTTTT. Amino acid sequence: CASSSGALINEKLFF.

This chain links TRBV2 with TRBJ1-5; D gene unclear. V dropped 5 bases and J dropped 3 bases, with 5 bases sitting between them. The length of the CDR3 is 12 residues. Germline CDR1 reads SNHLY; CDR2 reads FYNNEI. The CDR3 reads CASSSFNQPQHF. The CDR3 nucleotides are TGTGCCAGCAGTTCCTTCAATCAGCCCCAGCATTTT.

The count of this clone is one. This chain connects TRBV7-8 to TRBJ1-5; tentative D call: TRBD1 (6 bases). The CDR3 contains 19 residues. The germline V gene encodes CDR1 SGHVS and CDR2 FQNEAQ. Trimming left V 0 bases short and J 0 bases short, with 18 bases between. The CDR3 spells CASSLARAGAAYSNQPQHF. The CDR3 nucleotides are TGTGCCAGCAGCTTAGCGCGGGCAGGGGCGGCATATAGCAATCAGCCCCAGCATTTT.

The rearrangement links TRBV29-1 to TRBJ2-1; D possibly corresponds to TRBD2 (6 bases). The CDR3 runs to 15 residues. The V gene lost 7 bases and the J gene lost 1 base, with 17 bases spanning the gap. Germline lookup yields CDR1 SQVTM and CDR2 ANQGSEA. The CDR3 DNA follows: TGCAGCGCTGACGTGGGAGGTAGGTCCTACAATGAGCAGTTCTTC. Protein: CSADVGGRSYNEQFF.

This rearrangement joins TRBV7-9 to TRBJ1-1, with D maybe TRBD1 (5 bases). V lost 0 bases and J 4 bases, leaving 9 bases between the germline ends. CDR1 and CDR2 from the germline V gene are SEHNR and FQNEAQ (reference sequence). CDR3 size: 14 residues. DNA of the CDR3: TGTGCCAGCAGCTTAGCGTGGGGGGTCACTGAAGCTTTCTTT. Translated, it gives CASSLAWGVTEAFF.

CDR3 DNA sequence: TGTGCCAGCAGCCAAGAGAGGGGACAGCAAATAGATACGCAGTATTTT. Amino acid sequence: CASSQERGQQIDTQYF. V usage is TRBV4-2 and J usage is TRBJ2-3, with 7 bases matching TRBD1. Looked up from germline, CDR1 is LGHNA and CDR2 is YNFKEQ. The CDR3 extends over 16 amino acids. V lost 0 bases, J lost 5 bases, and 8 bases stayed unmatched.

This clone has only one observation. The V and J genes are TRBV7-2 and TRBJ1-1; D gene unclear. Trimming took 4 bases from V and 1 from J, leaving 10 bases between them. The germline gives CDR1 SGHTA, CDR2 FQGNSA. CDR3 length equals 14 residues. The chain's CDR3 is CASSYGRTNTEAFF. CDR3 coding DNA: TGTGCCAGCAGCTATGGCAGGACGAACACTGAAGCTTTCTTT. Drawing the rest from reference TRBV7-2 and TRBJ1-1, the complete variable domain is GAGVSQSPSNKVTEKGKDVELRCDPISGHTALYWYRQSLGQGLEFLIYFQGNSAPDKSGLPSDRFSAERTGGSVSTLTIQRTQQEDSAVYLCASSYGRTNTEAFFGQGTRLTVV.

This chain uses TRBV11-2 with TRBJ2-3; D is perhaps TRBD2 (7 bases). CDR3 length equals 15 residues. Germline V lookup: CDR1 SGHAT, CDR2 FQNNGV. The V and J ends lost 5 bases and 3 bases respectively, with 15 bases between them. This CDR3 reads CASSPLGGATDTQYF. DNA for the CDR3: TGTGCCAGCAGCCCCCTGGGGGGGGCGACAGATACGCAGTATTTT.

This clone was counted a single time. The chain links TRBV7-9 to TRBJ2-2; 7 bases match TRBD2. Germline V gene sequence: CDR1 SEHNR, CDR2 FQNEAQ (reference sequence). The CDR3 spans 14 residues. Trimming at V came to 5 bases and at J to 6 bases, leaving 6 bases not matched to a gene. In DNA, the CDR3 is TGTGCCAGCAGCCCCGGGGGGAGCCCCGGGGAGCTGTTTTTT. It encodes CASSPGGSPGELFF.

The chain joins TRBV9 to TRBJ1-2; 12 bases agree with TRBD1. Germline assignment: CDR1 SGDLS and CDR2 YYNGEE. CDR3 length: 16 amino acids. With V trimmed by 3 bases and J by 8 bases, 11 bases remained unmatched. The CDR3 spells CASSDPRGQGARGYTF. The DNA of the CDR3 is TGTGCCAGCAGCGACCCGCGGGGACAGGGGGCGCGCGGCTACACCTTC.

V and J are TRBV11-2 and TRBJ2-7; D possibly corresponds to TRBD2 (6 bases). The CDR3 length is 13 residues. Germline CDR1 and CDR2: SGHAT and FQNNGV. V lost 6 bases to trimming and J lost 6 bases, with 15 bases between them. In DNA form, the CDR3 reads TGTGCCAGCAGATCCCTAGCGACCGCCGAGCAGTACTTC. Protein product: CASRSLATAEQYF.

V usage is TRBV19 and J usage is TRBJ2-1, with D possibly being TRBD2 (6 bases). CDR3 length: 14 amino acids. CDR1 is LNHDA and CDR2 is SQIVND in the germline V gene (reference sequence). Trimming removed 6 bases at V and 0 bases at J, with 9 bases between. CDR3 sequence reads: CASRSTSSYNEQFF. CDR3 nucleotides: TGTGCCAGTAGGTCGACTAGCTCCTACAATGAGCAGTTCTTC.

V usage is TRBV15 and J usage is TRBJ1-6; TRBD1 might be the D (6 bases). Germline V gene data show CDR1 as LNHNV and CDR2 as YYDKDF (reference sequence). CDR3 size: 17 residues. V lost 1 base and J 9 bases, leaving 19 bases between the germline ends. CDR3 protein: CATSRGGAWGPFSPLHF. CDR3 in DNA: TGTGCCACCAGCAGAGGGGGGGCGTGGGGCCCGTTTTCACCCCTCCACTTT.

This chain joins TRBV20-1 and TRBJ2-2; TRBD1 or TRBD2 may be the D gene (5 bases each). This CDR3 is 15 amino acids long. V lost 3 bases and J 0 bases, leaving 11 bases between the germline ends. CDR1 and CDR2 from the germline V gene are DFQATT and SNEGSKA (reference sequence). The CDR3 nucleotides are TGCAGTGCTAGTTCGGGGCAGGCGAACACCGGGGAGCTGTTTTTT. Amino acid sequence: CSASSGQANTGELFF.

V is TRBV7-9 and J is TRBJ2-5; no definite D call. This CDR3 contains 15 residues. V was pared by 4 bases and J by 4 bases, with 16 bases between. Germline V lookup: CDR1 SEHNR, CDR2 FQNEAQ (reference sequence). The CDR3 is CASSSNTFSPETQYF. Here the CDR3 DNA reads TGTGCCAGCAGCTCCAACACATTCTCCCCAGAGACCCAGTACTTC.

This rearrangement joins TRBV28 to TRBJ2-7; perhaps TRBD2 as D (5 bases). CDR1 is MDHEN, CDR2 SYDVKM, per germline. The CDR3 sequence is 14 residues long. The V end lost 5 bases, the J end lost 0 bases, and 11 bases lay between the germline ends. The CDR3 here is CASSPRTSSYEQYF. The CDR3 nucleotides are TGTGCCAGCAGTCCTCGGACTTCCTCCTACGAGCAGTACTTC.

This chain connects TRBV10-2 to TRBJ1-2; 7 bases map to TRBD1. The CDR3 spans 15 residues. The J segment lost 3 bases and the V segment lost 5 bases, leaving 9 bases of the junction unmatched. Germline loops: CDR1 WSHSY, CDR2 SAAADI. CDR3 nucleotide sequence: TGCGCCAGCAGTTTTGGCGGGACAGATCACTATGGCTACACCTTC. Protein sequence: CASSFGGTDHYGYTF.

Here the CDR3 reads CASTPGTGNYEQYF. CDR3 nucleotides: TGTGCCAGCACCCCCGGGACCGGGAACTACGAGCAGTACTTC. This chain uses TRBV9 with TRBJ2-7, with D possibly being TRBD1 or TRBD2 (5 bases each). The germline V gene has CDR1 SGDLS and CDR2 YYNGEE. Trimming took 6 bases from V and 3 from J, leaving 16 bases between them. There are 14 residues in the CDR3.

This clone was counted once. The V and J genes are TRBV7-9 and TRBJ2-2; 11 bases align to TRBD1. The V and J ends lost 4 bases and 2 bases, in that order; junction bases with no gene match: 6. In germline, CDR1 is SEHNR, CDR2 FQNEAQ (reference sequence). CDR3 length equals 17 residues. The CDR3 DNA follows: TGTGCCAGCAGCTCGGACAGGGGGCGAAGAAACACCGGGGAGCTGTTTTTT. This gives the protein CASSSDRGRRNTGELFF.

This clone was detected once. The V gene is TRBV5-1, the J gene TRBJ1-6; 11 bases are a match to TRBD1. Per germline, CDR1 SGHRS and CDR2 YFSETQ. The length of the CDR3 is 16 residues. The trim removed 2 bases at V and 5 bases at J, leaving 3 bases unmatched. The CDR3 protein is CASSFGTGGNNSPLHF. CDR3 DNA sequence: TGCGCCAGCAGCTTTGGGACAGGGGGTAATAATTCACCCCTCCACTTT.

V usage is TRBV28 and J usage is TRBJ1-5; 9 positions match TRBD1. The trim removed 6 bases at V and 7 bases at J, leaving 10 bases unmatched. This CDR3 region has 15 residues. From germline, CDR1 is MDHEN and CDR2 SYDVKM. For the CDR3, the DNA is TGTGCCAGCAGAGGACAGGGGATCGGCATGCAGCCCCAGCATTTT. Its translation: CASRGQGIGMQPQHF. The full variable domain, in which reference TRBV28 and TRBJ1-5 provide the parts outside the CDR3, is DVKVTQSSRYLVKRTGEKVFLECVQDMDHENMFWYRQDPGLGLRLIYFSYDVKMKEKGDIPEGYSVSREKKERFSLILESASTNQTSMYLCASRGQGIGMQPQHFGDGTRLSIL.

The CDR3 bases are TGTGCCAGCAGTGGCTGGGTCGAGCAGTACTTC. Encoded protein: CASSGWVEQYF. The V and J genes are TRBV6-6 and TRBJ2-7; D unresolved. Per the germline V gene, CDR1 is MNHNY and CDR2 is SVGAGI (reference sequence). Trimming pared 5 bases from V and 6 bases from J, leaving 8 bases between. This CDR3 comprises 11 residues.

The genes are TRBV7-9 and TRBJ2-5; perhaps TRBD2 as D (5 bases). V lost 3 bases and J 5 bases, leaving 19 bases between the germline ends. CDR1 is SEHNR and CDR2 is FQNEAQ in the germline V gene (reference sequence). CDR3 length equals 16 residues. In DNA form, the CDR3 reads TGTGCCAGCAGCTTGGAGGCGATTCGGGTCGGGGAGACCCAGTACTTC. It translates to CASSLEAIRVGETQYF.

This sequence joins TRBV5-1 and TRBJ1-1; D might be TRBD1 (5 bases). Germline V gene lookup returns CDR1 SGHRS and CDR2 YFSETQ. The CDR3 contains 14 residues. V lost 1 base and J lost 5, with 12 bases in between. CDR3 nucleotide sequence: TGCGCCAGCAGCTTGTCGCGGGGGAGGACTGAAGCTTTCTTT. Residues: CASSLSRGRTEAFF.

The chain has TRBV3-1 (or the pseudogene TRBV3-2) and TRBJ1-3; D call uncertain. V was pared by 1 base and J by 7 bases, with 14 bases between. The CDR3 covers 15 residues. The germline V gene has CDR1 LGHDT and CDR2 YNNKEL (reference sequence). The CDR3 here is CASSQVRQTRNTIYF. The CDR3 DNA sequence: TGTGCCAGCAGCCAAGTGCGACAAACCCGGAACACCATATATTTT.

The rearrangement links TRBV20-1 to TRBJ2-5; D is unresolved. This CDR3 comprises 14 residues. In germline, CDR1 is DFQATT, CDR2 SNEGSKA (reference sequence). The germline V and J ends were trimmed by 3 bases and 1 base, with 12 bases remaining between them. The CDR3 bases are TGCAGTGCTAGTAGGCTACTCAGCCAAGAGACCCAGTACTTC. Translating gives CSASRLLSQETQYF.